A selection of T cell receptor beta chains follows, all from one sample in a study of shared clonotypes between healthy human individuals. Here immunoSEQ multiplex PCR was the method, and the copy in TCRdb shows in-frame clones only, minus some. Of fewer than 550,000 clones listed, 60% to 80% were seen once; the top ten hold around 13%. Sample: PBMCs. The receptors stem from a woman in her forties in good health. Some clones in this sample may be carry-over from other donors' samples. The CDR3 runs from the conserved cysteine through the conserved F or W. Each record gives: J gene, V gene, D gene, clone size, CDR3 protein, CDR3 DNA. The D gene is left open where the match is weak. The size field is filled for only some rows; it gives once, few, many or a size class.

J: TRBJ2-7
V: TRBV13
D: -
size: -
CDR3: CASSLRGSRYEQYF
DNA: TGTGCCAGCAGCTTACGGGGATCCAGGTACGAGCAGTACTTC

J: TRBJ2-7
V: TRBV4-2
D: -
size: -
CDR3: CASSQDTTLVSYEQYF
DNA: TGTGCCAGCAGCCAAGATACCACTCTAGTGTCCTACGAGCAGTACTTC

J: TRBJ2-1
V: TRBV5-1
D: TRBD1
size: -
CDR3: CASSQGQGSHNEQFF
DNA: TGCGCCAGCAGTCAAGGACAGGGGTCCCACAATGAGCAGTTCTTC

J: TRBJ2-7
V: TRBV2
D: -
size: -
CDR3: CASSRGPNTDYEQYF
DNA: TGTGCCAGCAGCCGTGGGCCAAACACCGATTACGAGCAGTACTTC

J: TRBJ1-2
V: TRBV5-1
D: -
size: -
CDR3: CASSSETLGGGYTF
DNA: TGCGCCAGCAGCTCGGAGACGCTCGGGGGAGGCTACACCTTC

J: TRBJ1-1
V: TRBV5-4
D: -
size: -
CDR3: CASANAGRSLSEAFF
DNA: TGTGCCAGCGCCAATGCCGGCAGGTCGCTTTCTGAAGCTTTCTTT

J: TRBJ2-1
V: TRBV5-4
D: TRBD1
size: -
CDR3: CASSQPGQTYNEQFF
DNA: TGTGCCAGCAGCCAGCCGGGACAGACCTACAATGAGCAGTTCTTC

J: TRBJ1-2
V: TRBV29-1
D: -
size: -
CDR3: CSVAENYGYTF
DNA: TGCAGCGTTGCTGAAAACTATGGCTACACCTTC

J: TRBJ1-2
V: TRBV6-1
D: -
size: -
CDR3: CASSAETPYGYTF
DNA: TGTGCCAGCAGTGCTGAGACACCCTATGGCTACACCTTC

J: TRBJ1-1
V: TRBV7-9
D: -
size: few
CDR3: CASSPGRVSTEAFF
DNA: TGTGCCAGCAGCCCCGGCAGGGTCAGCACTGAAGCTTTCTTT

J: TRBJ2-7
V: TRBV30
D: -
size: -
CDR3: CAWISSFEQYF
DNA: TGTGCCTGGATCTCTAGCTTCGAGCAGTACTTC

J: TRBJ1-2
V: TRBV28
D: -
size: many
CDR3: CASKVGDLYGYTF
DNA: TGTGCCAGCAAGGTGGGGGATCTCTATGGCTACACCTTC

J: TRBJ2-5
V: TRBV6-6
D: -
size: few
CDR3: CASSYSRGTQETQYF
DNA: TGTGCCAGCAGTTACTCGAGGGGAACCCAAGAGACCCAGTACTTC

J: TRBJ1-1
V: TRBV7-2
D: -
size: -
CDR3: CASSLALWGGEAFF
DNA: TGTGCCAGCAGCTTAGCGCTGTGGGGCGGTGAAGCTTTCTTT

J: TRBJ2-7
V: TRBV6-1
D: -
size: -
CDR3: CASRDERGGTYEQYF
DNA: TGTGCCAGCCGGGACGAGCGAGGTGGGACCTACGAGCAGTACTTC

J: TRBJ2-2
V: TRBV7-2
D: -
size: once
CDR3: CASSLTLFANTGELFF
DNA: TGTGCCAGCAGCCTTACACTCTTCGCGAACACCGGGGAGCTGTTTTTT

J: TRBJ1-5
V: TRBV7-2
D: -
size: -
CDR3: CASSPRPSGGAQHF
DNA: TGTGCCAGCAGCCCCCGACCGTCCGGGGGGGCCCAGCATTTT

J: TRBJ2-5
V: TRBV5-4
D: TRBD2
size: -
CDR3: CASSSGTSGSTETQYF
DNA: TGTGCCAGCAGCTCCGGGACTAGCGGGAGTACAGAGACCCAGTACTTC

J: TRBJ2-7
V: TRBV9
D: -
size: few
CDR3: CASSGTSDGYEQYF
DNA: TGTGCCAGCAGCGGGACATCGGACGGATACGAGCAGTACTTC

J: TRBJ1-2
V: TRBV9
D: -
size: -
CDR3: CASSVDRDYGYTF
DNA: TGTGCCAGCAGCGTAGACAGGGACTATGGCTACACCTTC

J: TRBJ1-2
V: TRBV7-2
D: TRBD1
size: -
CDR3: CASSSRTGTGYGYTF
DNA: TGTGCCAGCAGCTCGAGGACAGGGACGGGCTATGGCTACACCTTC

J: TRBJ2-1
V: TRBV2
D: -
size: -
CDR3: CASTGDEQFF
DNA: TGTGCCAGCACCGGGGATGAGCAGTTCTTC

J: TRBJ2-1
V: TRBV7-2
D: -
size: -
CDR3: CASSFWRSNEQFF
DNA: TGTGCCAGCAGCTTTTGGCGTAGCAATGAGCAGTTCTTC

J: TRBJ2-1
V: TRBV5-1
D: TRBD2
size: -
CDR3: CASSLGLAGVNEQFF
DNA: TGCGCCAGCAGCTTAGGTCTAGCGGGGGTCAATGAGCAGTTCTTC

J: TRBJ1-5
V: TRBV27
D: TRBD1
size: -
CDR3: CASSPVTGGGQPQHF
DNA: TGTGCCAGCAGTCCCGTGACAGGGGGCGGTCAGCCCCAGCATTTT

J: TRBJ2-5
V: TRBV28
D: TRBD1
size: -
CDR3: CASSPLAGGSETQYF
DNA: TGTGCCAGCTCCCCTCTGGCAGGGGGCAGCGAGACCCAGTACTTC

J: TRBJ1-3
V: TRBV6-6
D: -
size: -
CDR3: CASSQGRADGNTIYF
DNA: TGTGCCAGCAGTCAGGGGAGGGCCGATGGAAACACCATATATTTT

J: TRBJ2-7
V: TRBV18
D: -
size: -
CDR3: CASSEAGGYEQYF
DNA: TGTGCCAGCTCCGAGGCTGGAGGATACGAGCAGTACTTC

J: TRBJ2-1
V: TRBV4-2
D: -
size: -
CDR3: CASSQEGLAPYNEQFF
DNA: TGTGCCAGCAGCCAAGAGGGGCTAGCGCCCTACAATGAGCAGTTCTTC

J: TRBJ2-7
V: TRBV7-9
D: -
size: -
CDR3: CAIGGPAVSYEQYF
DNA: TGTGCCATTGGCGGGCCCGCTGTCTCCTACGAGCAGTACTTC

J: TRBJ1-5
V: TRBV5-5
D: TRBD1
size: -
CDR3: CASSLDRGNQPQHF
DNA: TGTGCCAGCAGTCTAGACAGGGGTAATCAGCCCCAGCATTTT

J: TRBJ2-3
V: TRBV11-3
D: TRBD2
size: -
CDR3: CASSLASGIGDTQYF
DNA: TGTGCCAGCAGCTTAGCTAGCGGGATTGGGGATACGCAGTATTTT

J: TRBJ1-1
V: TRBV30
D: -
size: -
CDR3: CAWNQDANTEAFF
DNA: TGTGCCTGGAATCAGGACGCGAACACTGAAGCTTTCTTT

J: TRBJ1-4
V: TRBV18
D: -
size: -
CDR3: CASSPRREEKLFF
DNA: TGTGCCAGCTCACCACGGAGGGAAGAAAAACTGTTTTTT

J: TRBJ2-7
V: TRBV2
D: TRBD1
size: -
CDR3: CASSADRGFNEQYF
DNA: TGTGCCAGCAGTGCGGACAGGGGGTTTAACGAGCAGTACTTC

J: TRBJ2-3
V: TRBV7-3
D: TRBD2
size: -
CDR3: CASSYLGGRRGDTQYF
DNA: TGTGCCAGCAGCTACCTCGGCGGGAGGAGAGGAGATACGCAGTATTTT

J: TRBJ1-3
V: TRBV27
D: -
size: -
CDR3: CASSPSSGNTIYF
DNA: TGTGCCAGCAGCCCGAGCTCTGGAAACACCATATATTTT

J: TRBJ1-6
V: TRBV28
D: TRBD1
size: -
CDR3: CASIRDRENNSPLHF
DNA: TGTGCCAGCATCCGGGACAGGGAGAATAATTCACCCCTCCACTTT

J: TRBJ2-3
V: TRBV6-5
D: TRBD1
size: -
CDR3: CASGQGGTDTQYF
DNA: TGTGCCAGCGGCCAGGGGGGCACAGATACGCAGTATTTT

J: TRBJ2-6
V: TRBV5-6
D: -
size: -
CDR3: CASSFRGSGANVLTF
DNA: TGTGCCAGCAGCTTCCGCGGCTCTGGGGCCAACGTCCTGACTTTC

J: TRBJ2-5
V: TRBV7-2
D: TRBD2
size: -
CDR3: CASSLALAVNQETQYF
DNA: TGTGCCAGCAGCTTAGCGCTAGCGGTTAACCAAGAGACCCAGTACTTC

J: TRBJ2-2
V: TRBV28
D: TRBD2
size: -
CDR3: CASWTSGRGAGELFF
DNA: TGTGCCAGCTGGACTAGCGGGAGAGGGGCCGGGGAGCTGTTTTTT

J: TRBJ2-5
V: TRBV18
D: -
size: -
CDR3: CASSAGIPETQYF
DNA: TGTGCCAGCTCGGCGGGAATTCCAGAGACCCAGTACTTC

J: TRBJ1-1
V: TRBV15
D: -
size: once
CDR3: CATSRDLGAEAFF
DNA: TGTGCCACCAGCAGAGATTTAGGGGCTGAAGCTTTCTTT

J: TRBJ1-4
V: TRBV5-1
D: -
size: few
CDR3: CASSLSPGEKLFF
DNA: TGCGCCAGCAGCTTGTCCCCAGGGGAAAAACTGTTTTTT

J: TRBJ1-4
V: TRBV27
D: TRBD1
size: -
CDR3: CASRIPRQGPTNEKLFF
DNA: TGTGCCAGCAGAATCCCCCGACAGGGGCCAACTAATGAAAAACTGTTTTTT

J: TRBJ1-1
V: TRBV4-1
D: -
size: once
CDR3: CASSPIGHIYPEAFF
DNA: TGCGCCAGCAGCCCCATCGGACATATCTACCCTGAAGCTTTCTTT

J: TRBJ2-7
V: TRBV29-1
D: -
size: few
CDR3: CSVAPGAGYEQYF
DNA: TGCAGCGTTGCCCCGGGGGCGGGCTACGAGCAGTACTTC

J: TRBJ2-2
V: TRBV6-6
D: TRBD2
size: -
CDR3: CASSPRGGTGELFF
DNA: TGTGCCAGCAGTCCCCGGGGGGGCACCGGGGAGCTGTTTTTT